The 8 T cell receptor beta chains given below trace back to one sample, sequenced in a study of vaccination and CD4 T cells after COVID-19. Cultured CD4+ T cells had their DNA profiled by the Oncomine TCR Beta short-read assay. MiXCR, applied by TCRdb to the PCR reads, yields one record per CDR3 protein. The profile covers around 15,000 distinct CDR3 sequences, with approximately 50% appearing a single time and more than 3.5% taken by the ten largest. Treatment: roughly 10-day PBMC culture with coronavirus spike peptide pools or control peptides (ViraFEST assay). Their antigens are not known. The sample in question was CD4+ T cells from blood, cultured in vitro, obtained before SARS-CoV-2 vaccination. These receptor sequences come from a human donor who had recovered from COVID-19.

This chain links TRBV12-3 or TRBV12-4 with TRBJ1-1; perhaps TRBD1 as D (5 bases). Trimming removed 5 bases at V and 0 bases at J, with 16 bases between. The CDR3 sequence is 16 residues long. The CDR3 DNA reads TGTGCCAGCAGTCCGGGGACCGTTCCTTTGAACACTGAAGCTTTCTTT. As protein: CASSPGTVPLNTEAFF.

The chain has TRBV19 and TRBJ1-2; no reliable D call. Trimming removed 8 bases from V and 4 bases from J, with 8 bases in between. CDR3 length equals 11 residues. From germline, CDR1 is LNHDA and CDR2 SQIVND (reference sequence). CDR3 protein: CASYRGYGYTF. CDR3 nucleotide sequence: TGTGCCAGTTATCGAGGCTATGGCTACACCTTC.

The V call is TRBV18, the J call TRBJ1-5, with 7 positions matching TRBD1. Germline V gene lookup returns CDR1 KGHSH and CDR2 LQKENI. This CDR3 region has 17 residues. The junction had 7 bases not matched to a gene; V was cut back by 2 bases and J by 0 bases. CDR3 nucleotides: TGTGCCAGCTCACCAGGAAAACAGGGGTTTAGCAATCAGCCCCAGCATTTT. This encodes CASSPGKQGFSNQPQHF. Looking up the rest from reference TRBV18 and TRBJ1-5 gives the full variable domain: NAGVMQNPRHLVRRRGQEARLRCSPMKGHSHVYWYRQLPEEGLKFMVYLQKENIIDESGMPKERFSAEFPKEGPSILRIQQVVRGDSAAYFCASSPGKQGFSNQPQHFGDGTRLSIL.

The chain combines TRBV20-1 with TRBJ1-1; D gene ambiguous. CDR3 length equals 15 residues. Trimming pared 5 bases from V and 1 base from J, leaving 17 bases between. Germline V CDR1 and CDR2: DFQATT, SNEGSKA (reference sequence). The CDR3 sequence: CSAFPTRGGNTEAFF. The CDR3 coding sequence is TGCAGTGCTTTCCCGACTCGTGGAGGGAACACTGAAGCTTTCTTT.

This clonotype was counted a single time. V gene TRBV2 combines with J gene TRBJ1-1, with a tentative D call TRBD1 (5 bases). The CDR3 is 14 amino acids. CDR1 SNHLY and CDR2 FYNNEI come from the germline V gene. Deletions cut 5 bases from V and 4 bases from J, with 14 bases between. The CDR3 region is CASSKRGVLTEAFF. The CDR3 region has the DNA TGTGCCAGCAGTAAACGAGGGGTTCTCACTGAAGCTTTCTTT.

This chain uses TRBV24-1 with TRBJ1-1; possible D gene TRBD1, 5 bases. This CDR3 is 16 amino acids long. V was clipped by 5 bases and J by 4 bases, with 19 bases between them. Germline CDR1 is KGHDR and CDR2 is SFDVKD. CDR3 amino acids: CATSANRPAGLTEAFF. The CDR3 bases are TGTGCCACCAGTGCTAACCGACCGGCAGGGCTCACTGAAGCTTTCTTT.

This chain's CDR3 is CASNRAGSSYNEQFF. The CDR3 DNA reads TGTGCCAGCAACCGAGCGGGGAGCTCCTACAATGAGCAGTTCTTC. V and J are TRBV6-2 or TRBV6-3 and TRBJ2-1, with 7 bases fitting TRBD2. The CDR3 covers 15 residues. In germline, CDR1 is MNHEY, CDR2 SVGEGT. Trimming removed 7 bases from V and 0 bases from J; junction bases left unmatched: 6.

V is TRBV20-1 and J is TRBJ2-7, with D perhaps TRBD1 (6 bases). Trimming took off 3 bases at V and 2 bases at J, with 11 bases between the two ends. Germline CDR1 DFQATT, CDR2 SNEGSKA (reference sequence). The CDR3 length is 13 residues. In DNA form, the CDR3 reads TGCAGTGCTAGCGGGGACACAACCTACGAGCAGTACTTC. Amino acid sequence: CSASGDTTYEQYF.